What follows are 10 T cell receptor beta chains derived from one specimen sequenced in a study of technical replicates of blood from a handful of donors. The method was immunoSEQ multiplex PCR; TCRdb's version includes in-frame clones alone and lacks a portion of them. The table includes fewer than 90,000 clones, around 94% detected once. Sequencing was carried out using T cells isolated from PBMCs. These receptors all stem from a human donor in good health.

The sample holds one count of this clone. The chain couples TRBV28 to TRBJ1-5; 8 bases align to TRBD1. With 8 bases clipped from V and 1 base from J, the junction kept 10 bases outside the gene matches. CDR1 is MDHEN and CDR2 is SYDVKM in the germline V gene. The CDR3 is 16 amino acids. CDR3 amino acids: CASGRTGPFSNQPQHF. The CDR3 coding sequence is TGTGCCAGCGGTCGGACAGGGCCGTTCAGCAATCAGCCCCAGCATTTT. The full variable domain, completed using reference TRBV28 and TRBJ1-5, is DVKVTQSSRYLVKRTGEKVFLECVQDMDHENMFWYRQDPGLGLRLIYFSYDVKMKEKGDIPEGYSVSREKKERFSLILESASTNQTSMYLCASGRTGPFSNQPQHFGDGTRLSIL.

Here the CDR3 reads CSARVANEQFF. CDR3 coding DNA: TGCAGTGCTAGAGTTGCGAACGAGCAGTTCTTC. The J gene is TRBJ2-1, the V gene TRBV20-1; D is unclear. Between the trimmed V and J ends, which lost 1 base and 10 bases, there was a span of 8 bases. Per the germline V gene, CDR1 is DFQATT and CDR2 is SNEGSKA (reference sequence). CDR3 size: 11 residues.

V is TRBV4-2 and J is TRBJ2-2; no clear D. The germline gives CDR1 LGHNA, CDR2 YNFKEQ. The CDR3 has 13 amino acids. Trimming pared 4 bases from V and 8 bases from J, leaving 11 bases between. As DNA, the CDR3 is TGTGCCAGCAGCCCCTTAGGAGCTGGGGAGCTGTTTTTT. This codes for CASSPLGAGELFF.

The chain is built from TRBV5-6 and TRBJ1-1, with D possibly matching TRBD1 (5 bases). There are 11 residues in the CDR3. Between the trimmed V and J ends, which lost 7 bases and 6 bases, there was a span of 10 bases. Germline V lookup: CDR1 SGHDT, CDR2 YYEEEE. The chain's CDR3 is CASRLGAEAFF. In DNA, the CDR3 is TGTGCCAGCCGCCTAGGGGCTGAAGCTTTCTTT.

The V call is TRBV11-2, the J call TRBJ1-2; perhaps TRBD1 as D (5 bases). Germline V gene sequence: CDR1 SGHAT, CDR2 FQNNGV. The CDR3 is 15 amino acids. V lost 0 bases to trimming and J lost 0 bases, with 8 bases between them. The CDR3 protein is CASSLDGTPNYGYTF. The DNA for the CDR3 is TGTGCCAGCAGCTTAGACGGGACTCCTAACTATGGCTACACCTTC.

This clone was seen a few times. V usage is TRBV27 and J usage is TRBJ2-1, with D tentatively TRBD2 (6 bases). Germline CDR1 MNHEY, CDR2 SMNVEV (reference sequence). V lost 5 bases and J lost 7, with 15 bases in between. This CDR3 region has 14 residues. CDR3 amino acids: CASSPGLGGNEQFF. CDR3 nucleotides: TGTGCCAGCAGTCCGGGACTGGGTGGGAATGAGCAGTTCTTC.

The chain carries TRBV5-1 and TRBJ1-1; 7 bases are a match to TRBD1. The V segment lost 4 bases and the J segment 2 bases; nucleotides outside the gene matches: 5. The CDR3 has 14 residues. The germline gives CDR1 SGHRS, CDR2 YFSETQ. CDR3: CASSGRTGNTEAFF. CDR3 DNA sequence: TGCGCCAGCAGCGGTAGGACAGGAAACACTGAAGCTTTCTTT.

V gene TRBV25-1 combines with J gene TRBJ1-2; possible D gene TRBD1, 5 bases. Deletions cut 0 bases from V and 2 bases from J, with 7 bases between. The CDR3 sequence is 14 residues long. The germline CDR1 and CDR2 sequences are MGHDK and SYGVNS. The CDR3 coding sequence is TGTGCCAGCAGTGAATATGGGGGGAACTATGGCTACACCTTC. This sequence encodes CASSEYGGNYGYTF.

The chain is built from TRBV29-1 and TRBJ2-2, with D unresolved. Germline V gene lookup returns CDR1 SQVTM and CDR2 ANQGSEA. V gave up 4 bases and J gave up 7 bases, with 13 bases separating them. The CDR3 has 13 amino acids. The CDR3, as DNA: TGCAGCGTTGTGTCCGGGTTAAACGGGGAGCTGTTTTTT. Its translation: CSVVSGLNGELFF.

The chain combines TRBV19 with TRBJ2-7; weak D call: TRBD2 (6 bases). The germline V gene encodes CDR1 LNHDA and CDR2 SQIVND (reference sequence). The V and J ends lost 5 bases and 6 bases respectively, with 20 bases between them. This CDR3 comprises 15 residues. The chain's CDR3 is CASSGGTRLLGEQYF. CDR3 DNA: TGTGCCAGTAGTGGAGGGACGCGGCTCCTAGGCGAGCAGTACTTC.